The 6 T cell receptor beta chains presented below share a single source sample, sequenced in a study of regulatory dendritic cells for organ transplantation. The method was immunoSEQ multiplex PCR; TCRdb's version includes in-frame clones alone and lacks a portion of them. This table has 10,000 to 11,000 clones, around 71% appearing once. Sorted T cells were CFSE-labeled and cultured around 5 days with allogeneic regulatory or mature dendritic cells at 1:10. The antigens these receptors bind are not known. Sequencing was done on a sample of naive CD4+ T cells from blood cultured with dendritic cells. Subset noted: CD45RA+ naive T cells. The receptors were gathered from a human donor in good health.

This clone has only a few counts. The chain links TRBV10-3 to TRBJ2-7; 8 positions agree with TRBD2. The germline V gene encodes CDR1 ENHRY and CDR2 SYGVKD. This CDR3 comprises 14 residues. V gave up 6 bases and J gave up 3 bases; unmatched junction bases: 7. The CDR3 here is CAISAAGGLYEQYF. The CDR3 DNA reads TGTGCCATCAGCGCTGCGGGGGGCCTCTACGAGCAGTACTTC.

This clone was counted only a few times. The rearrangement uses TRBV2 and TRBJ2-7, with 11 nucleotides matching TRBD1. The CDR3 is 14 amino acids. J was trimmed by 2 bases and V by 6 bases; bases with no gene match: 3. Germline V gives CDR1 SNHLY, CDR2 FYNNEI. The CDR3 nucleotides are TGTGCCAGCAGAGGGACAGGGGGGACCTACGAGCAGTACTTC. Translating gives CASRGTGGTYEQYF.

CDR3 coding DNA: TGTGCCAGCAGCCTTGCGGTACTTCTGGACCAAGAGACCCAGTACTTC. Its protein product is CASSLAVLLDQETQYF. This chain connects TRBV7-2 to TRBJ2-5; D ambiguous. The V end was cut by 5 bases, the J end by 0 bases, with 16 bases between. CDR1 and CDR2 (germline): SGHTA, FQGNSA. The CDR3 contains 16 residues.

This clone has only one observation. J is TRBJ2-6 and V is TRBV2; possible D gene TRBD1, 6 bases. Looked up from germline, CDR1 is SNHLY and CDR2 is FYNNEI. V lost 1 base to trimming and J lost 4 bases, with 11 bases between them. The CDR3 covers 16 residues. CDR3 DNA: TGTGCCAGCAGTGAAGACAGGGCTCAAGGGGCCAACGTCCTGACTTTC. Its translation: CASSEDRAQGANVLTF.

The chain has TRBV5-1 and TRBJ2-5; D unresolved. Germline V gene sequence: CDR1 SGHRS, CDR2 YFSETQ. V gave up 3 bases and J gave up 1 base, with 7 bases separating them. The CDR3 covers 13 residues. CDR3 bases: TGCGCCAGCAGCTCCGTCCGCCAAGAGACCCAGTACTTC. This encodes CASSSVRQETQYF.

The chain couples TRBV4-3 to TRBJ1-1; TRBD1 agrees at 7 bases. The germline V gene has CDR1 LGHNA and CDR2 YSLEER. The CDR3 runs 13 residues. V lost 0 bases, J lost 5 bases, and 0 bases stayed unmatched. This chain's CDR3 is CASSQDRGTEAFF. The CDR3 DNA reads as TGCGCCAGCAGCCAAGACAGGGGGACTGAAGCTTTCTTT.